In this sample, the clone carrying this T cell receptor (beta chain) turned up once. The identical CDR3 is also encoded by other nucleotide sequences in the sample. This sample was taken from a study of cytomegalovirus exposure and HLA in healthy donors. With 2 bases removed from V and 4 bases from J, the gap between germline ends came to 4 bases. Germline values: CDR1 SEHNR, CDR2 FQNEAQ (reference sequence). This CDR3 has 12 residues. Amplification used 60 Vbeta primers and 13 Jbeta primers. Assay: immunoSEQ multiplex PCR; the TCRdb copy retains only in-frame clones and omits some. The repertoire holds about 160,000 clones, with around 77% as singletons.

The V gene is TRBV7-9, the J gene TRBJ2-3; D not certain. This TCR came from a woman between 40 and 55 years old in good health and CMV-seronegative. Sequencing used PBMCs. Here the CDR3 DNA reads TGTGCCAGCAGCTTATCTTCAGATACGCAGTATTTT. Protein: CASSLSSDTQYF.